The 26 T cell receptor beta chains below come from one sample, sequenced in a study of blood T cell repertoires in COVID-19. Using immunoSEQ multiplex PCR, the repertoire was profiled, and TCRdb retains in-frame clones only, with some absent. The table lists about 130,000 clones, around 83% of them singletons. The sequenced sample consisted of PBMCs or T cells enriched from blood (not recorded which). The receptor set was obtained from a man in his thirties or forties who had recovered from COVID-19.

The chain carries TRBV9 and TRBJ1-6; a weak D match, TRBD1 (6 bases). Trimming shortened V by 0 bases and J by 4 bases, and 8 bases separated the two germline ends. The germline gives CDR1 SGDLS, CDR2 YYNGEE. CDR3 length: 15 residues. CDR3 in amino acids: CASSVEGTYNSPLHF. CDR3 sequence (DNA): TGTGCCAGCAGCGTAGAGGGGACATATAATTCACCCCTCCACTTT. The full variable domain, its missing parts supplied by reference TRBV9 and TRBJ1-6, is DSGVTQTPKHLITATGQRVTLRCSPRSGDLSVYWYQQSLDQGLQFLIQYYNGEERAKGNILERFSAQQFPDLHSELNLSSLELGDSALYFCASSVEGTYNSPLHFGNGTRLTVT.

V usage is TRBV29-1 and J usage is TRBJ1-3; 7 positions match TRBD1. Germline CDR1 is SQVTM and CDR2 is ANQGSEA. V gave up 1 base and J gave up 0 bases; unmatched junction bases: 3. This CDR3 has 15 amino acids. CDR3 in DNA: TGCAGCGTTGAAGGGGACAGACCCTCTGGAAACACCATATATTTT. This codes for CSVEGDRPSGNTIYF.

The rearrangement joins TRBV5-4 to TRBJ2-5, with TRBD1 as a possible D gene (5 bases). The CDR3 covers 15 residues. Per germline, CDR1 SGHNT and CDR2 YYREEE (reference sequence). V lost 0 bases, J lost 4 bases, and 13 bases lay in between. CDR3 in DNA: TGTGCCAGCAGCTTGGGGGGCGCGTGGGGAGAGACCCAGTACTTC. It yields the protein CASSLGGAWGETQYF.

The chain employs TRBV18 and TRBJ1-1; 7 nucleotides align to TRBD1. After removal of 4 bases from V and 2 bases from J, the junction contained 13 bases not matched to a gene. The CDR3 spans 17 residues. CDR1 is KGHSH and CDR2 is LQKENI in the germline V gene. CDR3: CASSRSTVRQGNTEAFF. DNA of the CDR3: TGTGCCAGCTCACGATCGACCGTCAGACAGGGCAACACTGAAGCTTTCTTT.

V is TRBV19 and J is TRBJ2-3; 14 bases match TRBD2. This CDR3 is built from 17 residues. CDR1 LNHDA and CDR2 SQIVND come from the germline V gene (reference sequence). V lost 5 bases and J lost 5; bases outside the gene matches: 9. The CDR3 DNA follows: TGTGCCAGTAGTGCCCCCGGGACTAGCGGGAGAGGAGATACGCAGTATTTT. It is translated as CASSAPGTSGRGDTQYF.

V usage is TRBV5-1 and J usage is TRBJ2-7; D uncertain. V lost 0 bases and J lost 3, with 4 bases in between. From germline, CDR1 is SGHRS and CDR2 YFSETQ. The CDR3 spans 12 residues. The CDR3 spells CASSLDNYEQYF. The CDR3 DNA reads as TGCGCCAGCAGCTTGGACAACTACGAGCAGTACTTC. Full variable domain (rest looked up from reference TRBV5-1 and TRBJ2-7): KAGVTQTPRYLIKTRGQQVTLSCSPISGHRSVSWYQQTPGQGLQFLFEYFSETQRNKGNFPGRFSGRQFSNSRSEMNVSTLELGDSALYLCASSLDNYEQYFGPGTRLTVT.

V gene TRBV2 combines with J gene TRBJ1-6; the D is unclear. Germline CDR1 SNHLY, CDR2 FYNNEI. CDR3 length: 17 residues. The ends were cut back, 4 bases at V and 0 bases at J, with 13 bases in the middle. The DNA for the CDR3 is TGTGCCAGCAGTGTGAGCGGGAGCAGCTCCTATAATTCACCCCTCCACTTT. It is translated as CASSVSGSSSYNSPLHF.

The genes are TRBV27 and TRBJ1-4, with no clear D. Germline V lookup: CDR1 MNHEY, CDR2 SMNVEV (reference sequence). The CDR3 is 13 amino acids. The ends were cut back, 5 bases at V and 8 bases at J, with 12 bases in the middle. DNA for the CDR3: TGTGCCAGCAGTATAACGGCGGCAGAAAAACTGTTTTTT. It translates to CASSITAAEKLFF.

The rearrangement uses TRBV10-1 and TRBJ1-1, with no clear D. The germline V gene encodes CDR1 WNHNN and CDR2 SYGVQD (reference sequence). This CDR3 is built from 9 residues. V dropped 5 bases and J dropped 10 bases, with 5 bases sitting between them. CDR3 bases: TGCGCCAGCAGTCCCCGAGCTTTCTTT. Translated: CASSPRAFF.

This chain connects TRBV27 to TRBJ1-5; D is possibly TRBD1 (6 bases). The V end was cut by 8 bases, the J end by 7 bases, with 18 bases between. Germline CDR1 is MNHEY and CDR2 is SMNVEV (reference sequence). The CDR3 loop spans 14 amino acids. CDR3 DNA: TGTGCCAGCTCACCCGAGGGGGGAGGGCAGCCCCAGCATTTT. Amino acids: CASSPEGGGQPQHF.

CDR3 sequence: CAWSVFQGTEAFF. As DNA, the CDR3 is TGTGCCTGGAGTGTTTTCCAGGGTACCGAAGCTTTCTTT. This chain uses TRBV30 with TRBJ1-1, with D perhaps matching TRBD1 (5 bases). This CDR3 spans 13 amino acids. Per germline, CDR1 GTSNPN and CDR2 SVGIG (reference sequence). Trimming stripped 0 bases from V and 8 bases from J, with 13 bases between.

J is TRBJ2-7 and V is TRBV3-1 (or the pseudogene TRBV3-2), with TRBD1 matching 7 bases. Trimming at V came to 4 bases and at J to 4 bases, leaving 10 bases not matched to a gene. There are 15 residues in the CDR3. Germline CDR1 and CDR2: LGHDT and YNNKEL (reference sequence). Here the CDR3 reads CASSRPGRGMYEQYF. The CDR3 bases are TGTGCCAGCAGCCGGCCTGGCAGGGGGATGTACGAGCAGTACTTC.

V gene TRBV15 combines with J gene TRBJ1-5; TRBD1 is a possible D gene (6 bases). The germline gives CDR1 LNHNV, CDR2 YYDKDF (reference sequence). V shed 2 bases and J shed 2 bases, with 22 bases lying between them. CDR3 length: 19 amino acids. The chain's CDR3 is CATSRLPRTDRRGNQPQHF. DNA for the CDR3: TGTGCCACCAGCAGACTCCCTCGTACCGACAGGCGTGGCAATCAGCCCCAGCATTTT.

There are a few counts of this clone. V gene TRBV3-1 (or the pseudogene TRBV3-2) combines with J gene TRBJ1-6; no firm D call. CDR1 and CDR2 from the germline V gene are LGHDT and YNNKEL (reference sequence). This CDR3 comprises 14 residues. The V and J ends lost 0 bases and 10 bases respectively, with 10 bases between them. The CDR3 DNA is TGTGCCAGCAGCCAAGATCTGAGGTCCTCACCCCTCCACTTT. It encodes CASSQDLRSSPLHF.

The CDR3 loop is CATSDRGKVGTDTQYF. CDR3 sequence (DNA): TGTGCCACCAGTGATCGGGGAAAGGTGGGCACAGATACGCAGTATTTT. The chain links TRBV24-1 to TRBJ2-3; tentatively, D is TRBD2 (5 bases). Germline loops: CDR1 KGHDR, CDR2 SFDVKD. The CDR3 extends over 16 amino acids. The V and J ends lost 3 bases and 1 base respectively, with 13 bases between them.

For the CDR3, the DNA is TGCAGCGTTGAATACTCTGGGGCCAACGTCCTGACTTTC. It translates to CSVEYSGANVLTF. The chain carries TRBV29-1 and TRBJ2-6, with no clear D. CDR1 and CDR2 from the germline V gene are SQVTM and ANQGSEA. V shed 2 bases and J shed 0 bases, with 2 bases lying between them. The length of the CDR3 is 13 residues. The full variable domain, completed using reference TRBV29-1 and TRBJ2-6, is SAVISQKPSRDICQRGTSLTIQCQVDSQVTMMFWYRQQPGQSLTLIATANQGSEATYESGFVIDKFPISRPNLTFSTLTVSNMSPEDSSIYLCSVEYSGANVLTFGAGSRLTVL.

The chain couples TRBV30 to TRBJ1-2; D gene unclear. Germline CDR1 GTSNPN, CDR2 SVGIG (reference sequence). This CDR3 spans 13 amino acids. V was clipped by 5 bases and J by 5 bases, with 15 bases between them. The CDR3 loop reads CAWARDRAYGYTF. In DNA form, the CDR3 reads TGTGCCTGGGCCCGGGATAGGGCGTATGGCTACACCTTC.

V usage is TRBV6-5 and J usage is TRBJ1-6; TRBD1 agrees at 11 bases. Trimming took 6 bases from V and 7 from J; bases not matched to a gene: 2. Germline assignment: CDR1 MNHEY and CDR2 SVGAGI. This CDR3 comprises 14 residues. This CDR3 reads CASRGQGGNSPLHF. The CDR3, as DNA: TGTGCCAGCAGGGGACAGGGGGGAAATTCACCCCTCCACTTT.

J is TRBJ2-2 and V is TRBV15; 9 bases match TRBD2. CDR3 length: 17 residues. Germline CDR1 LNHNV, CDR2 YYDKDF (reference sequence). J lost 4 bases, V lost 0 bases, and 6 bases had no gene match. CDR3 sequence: CATSRDGTSFLTGELFF. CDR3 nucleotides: TGTGCCACCAGCAGAGATGGGACTAGCTTTCTCACCGGGGAGCTGTTTTTT. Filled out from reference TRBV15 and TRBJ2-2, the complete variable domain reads DAMVIQNPRYQVTQFGKPVTLSCSQTLNHNVMYWYQQKSSQAPKLLFHYYDKDFNNEADTPDNFQSRRPNTSFCFLDIRSPGLGDTAMYLCATSRDGTSFLTGELFFGEGSRLTVL.

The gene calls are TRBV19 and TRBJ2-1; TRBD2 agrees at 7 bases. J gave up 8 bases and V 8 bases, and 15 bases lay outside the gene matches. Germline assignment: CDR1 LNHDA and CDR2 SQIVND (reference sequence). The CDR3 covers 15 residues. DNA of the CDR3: TGTGCCAGTGCCGCGTCCCAAAGCGGGATCTATGAGCAGTTCTTC. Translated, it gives CASAASQSGIYEQFF. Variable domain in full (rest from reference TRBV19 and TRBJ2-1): DGGITQSPKYLFRKEGQNVTLSCEQNLNHDAMYWYRQDPGQGLRLIYYSQIVNDFQKGDIAEGYSVSREKKESFPLTVTSAQKNPTAFYLCASAASQSGIYEQFFGPGTRLTVL.

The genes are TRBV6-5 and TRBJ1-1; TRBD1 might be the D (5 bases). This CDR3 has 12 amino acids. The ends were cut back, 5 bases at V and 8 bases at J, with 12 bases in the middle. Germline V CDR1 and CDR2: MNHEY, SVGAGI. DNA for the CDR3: TGTGCCAGCAGTACGACGACAGCCGAAGCTTTCTTT. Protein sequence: CASSTTTAEAFF.

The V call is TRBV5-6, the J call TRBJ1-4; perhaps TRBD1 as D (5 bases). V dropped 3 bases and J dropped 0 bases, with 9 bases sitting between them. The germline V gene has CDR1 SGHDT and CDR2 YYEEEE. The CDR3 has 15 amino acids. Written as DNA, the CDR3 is TGTGCCAGCAGCTCCCAGACAGCAACTAATGAAAAACTGTTTTTT. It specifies CASSSQTATNEKLFF. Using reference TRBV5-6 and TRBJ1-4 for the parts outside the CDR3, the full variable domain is DAGVTQSPTHLIKTRGQQVTLRCSPKSGHDTVSWYQQALGQGPQFIFQYYEEEERQRGNFPDRFSGHQFPNYSSELNVNALLLGDSALYLCASSSQTATNEKLFFGSGTQLSVL.

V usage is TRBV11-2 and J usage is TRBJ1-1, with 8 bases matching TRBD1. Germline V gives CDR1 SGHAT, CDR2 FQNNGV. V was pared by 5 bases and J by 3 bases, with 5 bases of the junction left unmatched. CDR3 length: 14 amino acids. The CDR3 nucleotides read TGTGCCAGCAGCGGGGACAGGTGGGACACTGAAGCTTTCTTT. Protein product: CASSGDRWDTEAFF.

The CDR3: CASSSGQAGTGELFF. The DNA of the CDR3 is TGTGCCAGCAGTTCGGGACAGGCAGGAACCGGGGAGCTGTTTTTT. The chain carries TRBV2 and TRBJ2-2; 8 bases agree with TRBD1. The germline V gene encodes CDR1 SNHLY and CDR2 FYNNEI. This CDR3 region has 15 residues. The V gene end was trimmed by 5 bases and the J gene end by 5 bases; junction bases not matched to a gene: 7.

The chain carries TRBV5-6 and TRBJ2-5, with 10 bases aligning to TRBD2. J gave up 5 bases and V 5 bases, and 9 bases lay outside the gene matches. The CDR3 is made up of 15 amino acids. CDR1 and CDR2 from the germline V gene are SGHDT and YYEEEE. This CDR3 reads CASSSSGGARETQYF. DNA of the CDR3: TGTGCCAGCAGTTCAAGCGGGGGGGCCAGGGAGACCCAGTACTTC.

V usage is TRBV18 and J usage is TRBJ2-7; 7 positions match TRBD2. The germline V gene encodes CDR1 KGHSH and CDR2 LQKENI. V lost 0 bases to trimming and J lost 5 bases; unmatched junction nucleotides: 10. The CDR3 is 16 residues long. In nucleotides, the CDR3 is TGTGCCAGCTCACCACCGGGGGGGGTCACCGTCCACGAGCAGTACTTC. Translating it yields CASSPPGGVTVHEQYF. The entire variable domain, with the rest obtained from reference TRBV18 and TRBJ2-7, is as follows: NAGVMQNPRHLVRRRGQEARLRCSPMKGHSHVYWYRQLPEEGLKFMVYLQKENIIDESGMPKERFSAEFPKEGPSILRIQQVVRGDSAAYFCASSPPGGVTVHEQYFGPGTRLTVT.